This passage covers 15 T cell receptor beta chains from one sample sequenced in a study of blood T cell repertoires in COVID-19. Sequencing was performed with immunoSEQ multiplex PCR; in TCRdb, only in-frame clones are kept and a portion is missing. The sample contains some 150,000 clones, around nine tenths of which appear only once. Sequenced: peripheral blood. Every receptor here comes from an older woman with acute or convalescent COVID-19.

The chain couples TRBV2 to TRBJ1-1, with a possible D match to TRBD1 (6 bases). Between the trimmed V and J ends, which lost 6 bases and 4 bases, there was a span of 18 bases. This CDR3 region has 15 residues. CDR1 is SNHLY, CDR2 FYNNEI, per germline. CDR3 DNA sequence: TGTGCCAGCAGAAACCGAGGGGGATCCCTCACTGAAGCTTTCTTT. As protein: CASRNRGGSLTEAFF. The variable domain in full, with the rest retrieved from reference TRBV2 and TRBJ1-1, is EPEVTQTPSHQVTQMGQEVILRCVPISNHLYFYWYRQILGQKVEFLVSFYNNEISEKSEIFDDQFSVERPDGSNFTLKIRSTKLEDSAMYFCASRNRGGSLTEAFFGQGTRLTVV.

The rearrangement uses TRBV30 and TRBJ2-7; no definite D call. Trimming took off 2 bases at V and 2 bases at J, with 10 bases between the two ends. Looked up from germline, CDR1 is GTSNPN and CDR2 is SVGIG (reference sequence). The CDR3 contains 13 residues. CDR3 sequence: CAWSLQATYEQYF. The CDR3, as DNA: TGTGCCTGGAGTCTGCAGGCCACCTACGAGCAGTACTTC.

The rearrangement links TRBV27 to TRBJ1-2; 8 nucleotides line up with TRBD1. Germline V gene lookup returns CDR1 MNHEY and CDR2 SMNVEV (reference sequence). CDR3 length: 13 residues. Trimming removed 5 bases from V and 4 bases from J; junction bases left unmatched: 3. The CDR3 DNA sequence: TGTGCCAGCAGTACAGGGGGAGGCTATGGCTACACCTTC. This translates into CASSTGGGYGYTF.

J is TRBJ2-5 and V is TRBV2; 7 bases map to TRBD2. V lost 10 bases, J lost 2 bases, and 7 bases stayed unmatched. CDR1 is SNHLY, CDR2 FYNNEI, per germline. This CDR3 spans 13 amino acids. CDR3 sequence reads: CAKRRAGQETQYF. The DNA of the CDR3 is TGTGCCAAACGCAGAGCGGGGCAAGAGACCCAGTACTTC.

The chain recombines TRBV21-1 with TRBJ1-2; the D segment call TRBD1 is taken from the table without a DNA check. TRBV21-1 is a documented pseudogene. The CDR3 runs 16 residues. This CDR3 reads CASSKVTYRPLYGYTF. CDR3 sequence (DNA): TGTGCCAGCAGCAAGGTGACATATCGCCCTCTCTATGGCTACACCTTC.

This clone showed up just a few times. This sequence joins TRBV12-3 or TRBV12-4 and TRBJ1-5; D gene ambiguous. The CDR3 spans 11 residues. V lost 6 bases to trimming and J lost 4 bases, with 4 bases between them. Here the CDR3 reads CASSRNQPQHF. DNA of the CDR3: TGTGCCAGCAGCAGGAATCAGCCCCAGCATTTT.

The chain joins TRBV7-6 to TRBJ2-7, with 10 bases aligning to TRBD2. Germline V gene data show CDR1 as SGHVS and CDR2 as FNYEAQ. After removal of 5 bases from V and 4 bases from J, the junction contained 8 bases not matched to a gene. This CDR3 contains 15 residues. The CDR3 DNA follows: TGTGCCAGCAGCCCGGAGCGGGGGGGTCGGTACGAGCAGTACGTC. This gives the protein CASSPERGGRYEQYV.

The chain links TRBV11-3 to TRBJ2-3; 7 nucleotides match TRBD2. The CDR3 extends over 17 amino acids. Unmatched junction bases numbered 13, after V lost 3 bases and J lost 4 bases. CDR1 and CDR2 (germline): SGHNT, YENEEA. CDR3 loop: CASSFGSGLPGADTQYF. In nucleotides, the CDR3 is TGTGCCAGCAGCTTCGGATCGGGACTACCCGGGGCAGATACGCAGTATTTT.

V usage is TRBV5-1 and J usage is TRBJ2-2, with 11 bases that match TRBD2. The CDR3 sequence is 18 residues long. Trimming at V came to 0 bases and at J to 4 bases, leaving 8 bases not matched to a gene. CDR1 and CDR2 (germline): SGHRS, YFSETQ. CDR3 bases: TGCGCCAGCAGCTTGGGACTAGCGGGGCAACCCCTCACCGGGGAGCTGTTTTTT. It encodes CASSLGLAGQPLTGELFF. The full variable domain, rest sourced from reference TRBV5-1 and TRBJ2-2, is KAGVTQTPRYLIKTRGQQVTLSCSPISGHRSVSWYQQTPGQGLQFLFEYFSETQRNKGNFPGRFSGRQFSNSRSEMNVSTLELGDSALYLCASSLGLAGQPLTGELFFGEGSRLTVL.

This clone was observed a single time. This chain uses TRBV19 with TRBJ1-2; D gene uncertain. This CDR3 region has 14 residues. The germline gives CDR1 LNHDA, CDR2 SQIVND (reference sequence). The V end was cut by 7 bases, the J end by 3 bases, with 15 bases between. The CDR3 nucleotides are TGTGCCAGTATATCCCTAGGATCCGACTATGGCTACACCTTC. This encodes CASISLGSDYGYTF.

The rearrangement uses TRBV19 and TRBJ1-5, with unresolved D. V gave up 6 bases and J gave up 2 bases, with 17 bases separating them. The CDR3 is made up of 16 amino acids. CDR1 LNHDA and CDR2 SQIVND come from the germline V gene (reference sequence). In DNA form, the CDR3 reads TGTGCCAGTAGAGTAGGGATCGGGGTTGGCAATCAGCCCCAGCATTTT. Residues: CASRVGIGVGNQPQHF.

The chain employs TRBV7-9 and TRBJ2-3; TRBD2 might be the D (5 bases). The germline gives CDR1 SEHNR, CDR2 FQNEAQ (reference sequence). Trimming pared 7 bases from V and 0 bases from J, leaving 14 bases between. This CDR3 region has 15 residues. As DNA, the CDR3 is TGTGCCAGCATGAGTGAGGGTACTAGCACAGATACGCAGTATTTT. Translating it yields CASMSEGTSTDTQYF.

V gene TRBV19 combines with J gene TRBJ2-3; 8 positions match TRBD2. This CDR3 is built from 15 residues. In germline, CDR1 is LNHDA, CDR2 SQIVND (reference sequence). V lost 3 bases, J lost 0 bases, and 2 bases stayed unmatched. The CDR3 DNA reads TGTGCCAGTAGTATTCCTAGCGGGAGCACAGATACGCAGTATTTT. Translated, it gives CASSIPSGSTDTQYF.

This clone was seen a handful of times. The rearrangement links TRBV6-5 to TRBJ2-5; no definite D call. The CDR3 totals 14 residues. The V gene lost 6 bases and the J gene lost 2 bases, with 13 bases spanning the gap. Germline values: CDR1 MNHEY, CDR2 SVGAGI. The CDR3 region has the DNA TGTGCCAGCAGGACACGAAGAAAACAAGAGACCCAGTACTTC. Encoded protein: CASRTRRKQETQYF.

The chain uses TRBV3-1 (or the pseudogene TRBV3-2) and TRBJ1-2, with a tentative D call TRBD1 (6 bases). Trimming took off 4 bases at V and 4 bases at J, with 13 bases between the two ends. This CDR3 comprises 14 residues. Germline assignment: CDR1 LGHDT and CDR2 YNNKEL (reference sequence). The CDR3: CASSRRTAPYGYTF. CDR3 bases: TGTGCCAGCAGCCGAAGGACAGCCCCCTATGGCTACACCTTC.